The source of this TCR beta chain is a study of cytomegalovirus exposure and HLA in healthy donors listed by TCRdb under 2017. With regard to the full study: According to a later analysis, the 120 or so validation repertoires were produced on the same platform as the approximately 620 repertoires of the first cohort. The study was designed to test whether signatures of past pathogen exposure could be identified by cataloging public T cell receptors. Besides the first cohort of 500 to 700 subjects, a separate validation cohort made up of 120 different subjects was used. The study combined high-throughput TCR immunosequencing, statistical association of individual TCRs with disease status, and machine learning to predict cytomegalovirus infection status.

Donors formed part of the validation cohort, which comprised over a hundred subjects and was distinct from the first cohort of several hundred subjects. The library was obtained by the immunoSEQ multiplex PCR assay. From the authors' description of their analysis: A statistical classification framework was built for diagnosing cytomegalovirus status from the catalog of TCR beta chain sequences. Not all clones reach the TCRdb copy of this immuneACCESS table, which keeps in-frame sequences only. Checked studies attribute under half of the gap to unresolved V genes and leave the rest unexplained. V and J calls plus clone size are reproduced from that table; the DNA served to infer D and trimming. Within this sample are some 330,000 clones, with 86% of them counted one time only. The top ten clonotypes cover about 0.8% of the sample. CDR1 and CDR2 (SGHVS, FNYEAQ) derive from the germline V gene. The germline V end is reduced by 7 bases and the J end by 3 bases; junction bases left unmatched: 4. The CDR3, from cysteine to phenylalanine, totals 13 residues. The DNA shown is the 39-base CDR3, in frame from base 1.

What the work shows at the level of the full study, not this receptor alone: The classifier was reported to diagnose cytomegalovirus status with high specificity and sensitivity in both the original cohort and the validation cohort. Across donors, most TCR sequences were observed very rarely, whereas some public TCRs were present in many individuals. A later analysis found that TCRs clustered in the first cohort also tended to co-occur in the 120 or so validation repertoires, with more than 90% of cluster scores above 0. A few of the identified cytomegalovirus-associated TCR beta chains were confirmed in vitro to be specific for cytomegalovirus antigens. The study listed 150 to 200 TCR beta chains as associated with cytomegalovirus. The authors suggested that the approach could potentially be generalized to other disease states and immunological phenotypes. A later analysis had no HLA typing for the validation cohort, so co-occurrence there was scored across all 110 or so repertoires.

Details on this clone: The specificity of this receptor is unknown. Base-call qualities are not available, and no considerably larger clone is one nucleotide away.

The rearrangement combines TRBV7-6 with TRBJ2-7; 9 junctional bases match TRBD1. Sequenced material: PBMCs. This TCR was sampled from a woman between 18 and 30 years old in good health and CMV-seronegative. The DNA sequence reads TGTGCCAGCACCACGGGACAGGGCTACGAGCAGTACTTC. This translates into CASTTGQGYEQYF.